This T cell receptor (beta chain) was identified during a study of blood T cells in healthy people across ages. Points from the study as a whole: Per million T cells, TCR beta diversity dropped roughly linearly as age increased.

This clonotype was observed a handful of times. Its specificity is unknown. Trimming stripped 2 bases from V and 6 bases from J, with 8 bases between. The CDR3 is 12 residues long. CDR1 is PRHDT, CDR2 FYEKMQ, per germline (reference sequence). Together with a sample-barcoded 5' primer, a J-beta primer mix was included in a second PCR lasting roughly 6 to 12 cycles. TCRdb passed the 5' RACE reads through MiXCR, listing each CDR3 protein once. There are fewer than 950,000 distinct CDR3 sequences in the sample; around 36% occur only once, and approximately 13% lies in the top ten. The chain carries TRBV13 and TRBJ2-7; D call uncertain. The clonotype comes from a man younger than 35 in good health. The sample was blood. CDR3 nucleotides: TGTGCCAGCAGCTTAACGAGAGCCGAGCAGTACTTC. This encodes CASSLTRAEQYF.